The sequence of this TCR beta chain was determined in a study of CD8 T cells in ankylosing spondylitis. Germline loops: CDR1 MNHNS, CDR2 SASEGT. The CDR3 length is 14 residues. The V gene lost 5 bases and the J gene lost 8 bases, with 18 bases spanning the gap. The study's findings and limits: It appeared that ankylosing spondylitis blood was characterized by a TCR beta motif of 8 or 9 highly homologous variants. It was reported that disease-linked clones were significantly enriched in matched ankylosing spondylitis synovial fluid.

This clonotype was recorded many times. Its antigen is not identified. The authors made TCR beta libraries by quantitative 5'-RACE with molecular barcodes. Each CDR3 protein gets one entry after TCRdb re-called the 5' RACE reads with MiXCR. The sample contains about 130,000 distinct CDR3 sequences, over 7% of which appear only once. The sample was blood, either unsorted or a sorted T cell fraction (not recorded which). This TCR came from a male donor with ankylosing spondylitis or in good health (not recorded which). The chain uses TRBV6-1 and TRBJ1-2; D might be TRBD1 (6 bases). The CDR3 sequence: CASSQTGGVEGYTF. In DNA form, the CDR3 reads TGTGCCAGCAGTCAGACAGGTGGGGTAGAGGGCTACACCTTC.